This TCR beta chain was captured by sequencing in a study of cytomegalovirus exposure and HLA in healthy donors. Per the germline V gene, CDR1 is SGHRS and CDR2 is YFSETQ. The CDR3 is 15 amino acids. J was trimmed by 1 base and V by 4 bases; bases with no gene match: 4. Primers: 60 Vbeta forward and 13 Jbeta reverse. This table comes from immunoSEQ multiplex PCR, and its TCRdb copy is limited to in-frame clones, with some not included. The sample includes 180,000 or so clones, roughly 85% of them seen just once. The source material was PBMCs. This TCR was recovered from a middle-aged man in good health and CMV-seropositive. V usage is TRBV5-1 and J usage is TRBJ2-5, with 10 bases lining up with TRBD2. CDR3 DNA: TGCGCCAGCAGCCGGACTAGCGGATTCCAAGAGACCCAGTACTTC. It codes for CASSRTSGFQETQYF. Supplemented by reference TRBV5-1 and TRBJ2-5, the full variable domain reads KAGVTQTPRYLIKTRGQQVTLSCSPISGHRSVSWYQQTPGQGLQFLFEYFSETQRNKGNFPGRFSGRQFSNSRSEMNVSTLELGDSALYLCASSRTSGFQETQYFGPGTRLLVL.